The sequence of this T cell receptor (beta chain) was determined in a study of regulatory T cells in long-lasting Graves disease. Noted time point: newly diagnosed GD, antithyroid drugs for less than 3 months. With RNA extracted from PBMCs as input, the TCR library was made. EDTA tubes received approximately 9.8 milliliters of drawn peripheral blood. CDR3-region Arm-PCR and iRepertoire HTBI primers produced the TCR beta libraries. TCRdb passed the multiplex PCR reads through MiXCR, listing each CDR3 protein once. The sample records about 540,000 distinct CDR3 sequences, 13% being singletons. This clonotype came up many times. V lost 7 bases, J lost 2 bases, and 8 bases stayed unmatched. The CDR3 has 15 residues. In addition, the sample was reused for a study of T cells in Graves' hyperthyroidism and ophthalmopathy. Per that study: Diagnoses were established using clinical symptoms, serum thyroxine and TRAb, thyroid ultrasound and orbital computed tomography. Researchers ran a first-round RT-PCR on the TCR CDR3 using the HTBI primer set.

V usage is TRBV12-3 or TRBV12-4 and J usage is TRBJ2-3, with 8 bases fitting TRBD2. Specimen: peripheral blood mononuclear cells (PBMCs), collected at new diagnosis, from a patient treated with antithyroid drugs. The source is a young man with Graves disease. The CDR3 loop reads CASTQAGVNTDTQYF. CDR3 DNA sequence: TGTGCCAGCACCCAAGCGGGAGTAAACACAGATACGCAGTATTTT.